Below are 25 T cell receptor beta chains sequenced from a single sample in a study of regulatory T cells in long-lasting Graves disease. Time point denoted: newly diagnosed GD, antithyroid drugs for less than 3 months. Scientists built the TCR library using RNA that was extracted from PBMCs. In building TCR beta libraries, iRepertoire HTBI primers were used together with Arm-PCR of CDR3 regions. From the multiplex PCR reads, TCRdb called clonotypes with MiXCR, one entry per CDR3 protein. The sample includes approximately 460,000 distinct CDR3 sequences, about 15% of them seen just once. This same sample was also part of a study on T cells in Graves' hyperthyroidism and ophthalmopathy.

The sequenced sample was peripheral blood mononuclear cells (PBMCs), obtained at new diagnosis, from a patient treated with antithyroid drugs. Receptors originate from a woman aged 30 to 39 with Graves disease.

In its sample, this clonotype was seen many times. This rearrangement joins TRBV28 to TRBJ1-4, with no clear D. Trimming stripped 7 bases from V and 8 bases from J, with 14 bases between. The CDR3 is 13 amino acids. CDR1 and CDR2 (germline): MDHEN, SYDVKM. CDR3 sequence (DNA): TGTGCCAGCACGAATCCGGGTCGGGAAAAACTGTTTTTT. Translation gives CASTNPGREKLFF. Complete variable domain (other parts from reference TRBV28 and TRBJ1-4): DVKVTQSSRYLVKRTGEKVFLECVQDMDHENMFWYRQDPGLGLRLIYFSYDVKMKEKGDIPEGYSVSREKKERFSLILESASTNQTSMYLCASTNPGREKLFFGSGTQLSVL.

The genes are TRBV19 and TRBJ2-2; 9 nucleotides match TRBD1. V shed 4 bases, J shed 3 bases, and the junction held 6 bases outside the gene matches. Germline V gene lookup returns CDR1 LNHDA and CDR2 SQIVND (reference sequence). The CDR3 is 16 residues long. CDR3 coding DNA: TGTGCCAGTAGTAGAGACCGGGACAGGGACACCGGGGAGCTGTTTTTT. This codes for CASSRDRDRDTGELFF.

The chain joins TRBV20-1 to TRBJ2-3, with TRBD2 identical over 8 bases. V shed 2 bases and J 5 bases; nucleotides not matched to a gene: 6. From germline, CDR1 is DFQATT and CDR2 SNEGSKA (reference sequence). This CDR3 spans 14 amino acids. The CDR3 DNA reads as TGCAGTGCTAGAATTAGCGGGATTGGAGATACGCAGTATTTT. Protein sequence: CSARISGIGDTQYF.

This clonotype has ten or more counts. V is TRBV3-1 and J is TRBJ2-1; 13 nucleotides line up with TRBD2. The length of the CDR3 is 18 residues. Germline V gene sequence: CDR1 LGHDT, CDR2 YNNKEL (reference sequence). J lost 6 bases, V lost 9 bases, and 17 bases had no gene match. CDR3 coding DNA: TGTGCCAGTCGCTCCGGGGGACTAGCGGGGTCAGCAGGCAATGAGCAGTTCTTC. Its translation: CASRSGGLAGSAGNEQFF.

The table lists this clonotype with many counts. The genes are TRBV20-1 and TRBJ2-4, with D possibly matching TRBD2 (5 bases). V lost 5 bases to trimming and J lost 9 bases, with 20 bases between them. The germline V gene encodes CDR1 DFQATT and CDR2 SNEGSKA (reference sequence). CDR3 length: 14 amino acids. The CDR3 DNA is TGCAGTGCTCCATTAAAGTCCGGGAAGGGCATTCAGTACTTC. It codes for CSAPLKSGKGIQYF.

In its sample, this clonotype was seen many times. This chain joins TRBV9 and TRBJ2-1; D could derive from TRBD1 or TRBD2 (5 bases each). This CDR3 contains 15 residues. V was trimmed by 0 bases and J by 9 bases, leaving 16 bases between them. CDR1 and CDR2 (germline): SGDLS, YYNGEE. Here the CDR3 DNA reads TGTGCCAGCAGCGTAGGGGGGAGTGGTTACCCTGAGCAGTTCTTC. It encodes CASSVGGSGYPEQFF.

This clonotype was recorded at least ten times. The rearrangement uses TRBV11-2 and TRBJ2-1; D gene uncertain. The V and J ends lost 2 bases and 8 bases respectively, with 7 bases between them. CDR3 length: 12 amino acids. Per the germline V gene, CDR1 is SGHAT and CDR2 is FQNNGV. The chain's CDR3 is CASSLRVDEQFF. CDR3 bases: TGTGCCAGCAGCTTAAGGGTCGATGAGCAGTTCTTC.

The chain recombines TRBV5-1 with TRBJ1-1; maybe TRBD1 (5 bases). Germline V gene lookup returns CDR1 SGHRS and CDR2 YFSETQ. Trimming removed 4 bases from V and 4 bases from J, with 11 bases in between. CDR3 length equals 13 residues. The CDR3 bases are TGCGCCAGCAGCGGCAGGGCAGGCACTGAAGCTTTCTTT. This translates into CASSGRAGTEAFF.

With regard to this clonotype: A much larger clone lies a single base off, so this may be a read error. The genes are TRBV12-3 or TRBV12-4 and TRBJ2-4; the D gene is possibly TRBD1 (5 bases). The CDR3 spans 14 residues. The CDR3 coding sequence is TGTGCCGGCAGCCAGACAGCAGGGTATGGCATTCAGTACTTC. Residues: CAGSQTAGYGIQYF.

This clonotype was detected ten times or more. The germline gene is not matched at one end of the junction; a read error may be the cause. The CDR3 is CASSIEFNEQFF. CDR3 DNA sequence: TGTGCCAGCAGCATAGAATTTAATGAGCAGTTCTTC. V gene TRBV11-2 combines with J gene TRBJ2-1; no firm D call. CDR1 and CDR2 (germline): SGHAT, FQNNGV. The CDR3 has 12 amino acids.

About this clonotype: Just one base apart from a much larger clone, this may be a read error. This sequence joins TRBV7-2 and TRBJ1-2; D gene uncertain. The CDR3 contains 17 residues. V dropped 5 bases and J dropped 7 bases, with 26 bases sitting between them. Germline loops: CDR1 SGHTA, CDR2 FQGNSA. DNA for the CDR3: TGTGCCAGCAGCCTAGTAGCCAAACCTGCGAGCGGGGTTGGCTACACCTTC. It yields the protein CASSLVAKPASGVGYTF.

This clonotype came up many times. The J gene is TRBJ2-1, the V gene TRBV3-1; D possibly corresponds to TRBD1 (6 bases). Germline loops: CDR1 LGHDT, CDR2 YNNKEL (reference sequence). The CDR3 is 17 residues long. V lost 4 bases and J lost 9, with 25 bases in between. CDR3 nucleotides: TGTGCCAGCAGCCCCAACCTAGACAGGTATGGGATAGGTGAGCAGTTCTTC. It codes for CASSPNLDRYGIGEQFF.

This clonotype was detected a few times. The chain uses TRBV15 and TRBJ2-1, with TRBD1 matching over 11 bases. Germline CDR1 reads LNHNV; CDR2 reads YYDKDF (reference sequence). This CDR3 is built from 17 residues. V shed 1 base and J 7 bases; nucleotides not matched to a gene: 9. The chain's CDR3 is CATSRGAGTGGLNEQFF. The CDR3 bases are TGTGCCACCAGCAGAGGGGCCGGGACAGGGGGATTAAATGAGCAGTTCTTC.

In its sample, this clonotype was seen many times. The chain recombines TRBV3-1 with TRBJ2-2, with D unresolved. The V and J ends lost 1 base and 8 bases respectively, with 8 bases between them. There are 13 residues in the CDR3. The V gene's germline CDR1 is LGHDT and CDR2 YNNKEL (reference sequence). The CDR3 DNA sequence: TGTGCCAGCAGCCAAGGCCACCCGGGGGAGCTGTTTTTT. It yields the protein CASSQGHPGELFF.

The chain employs TRBV7-9 and TRBJ2-2; D might be TRBD1 or TRBD2, each matching 5 bases. Trimming took 6 bases from V and 4 from J, leaving 18 bases between them. The CDR3 runs to 16 residues. CDR1 is SEHNR and CDR2 is FQNEAQ in the germline V gene (reference sequence). The CDR3 loop is CASRRGSNPATGELFF. The CDR3 DNA follows: TGTGCCAGCAGACGGGGCAGCAATCCCGCCACCGGGGAGCTGTTTTTT. The entire variable domain, with the rest obtained from reference TRBV7-9 and TRBJ2-2, is as follows: DTGVSQNPRHKITKRGQNVTFRCDPISEHNRLYWYRQTLGQGPEFLTYFQNEAQLEKSRLLSDRFSAERPKGSFSTLEIQRTEQGDSAMYLCASRRGSNPATGELFFGEGSRLTVL.

This clonotype was detected many times. The chain has TRBV6-1 and TRBJ1-1; TRBD1 matches 7 bases. Germline CDR1 MNHNS, CDR2 SASEGT. CDR3 length: 12 residues. V lost 8 bases, J lost 7 bases, and 7 bases stayed unmatched. CDR3 sequence reads: CASQDRTIEAFF. In DNA form, the CDR3 reads TGTGCCAGCCAGGACAGGACCATTGAAGCTTTCTTT.

This clonotype was observed a few times. The CDR3, as DNA: TGTGCCAGCAGTTTACGGGACAGGGTCCACGAGCAGTACTTC. This translates into CASSLRDRVHEQYF. The gene calls are TRBV28 and TRBJ2-7; TRBD1 aligns across 9 bases. In germline, CDR1 is MDHEN, CDR2 SYDVKM. The CDR3 extends over 14 amino acids. The V segment lost 2 bases and the J segment 5 bases; nucleotides outside the gene matches: 4.

This clonotype was seen ten or more times. V gene TRBV3-1 combines with J gene TRBJ1-2, with 11 bases that match TRBD1. Germline V CDR1 and CDR2: LGHDT, YNNKEL (reference sequence). There are 15 residues in the CDR3. Losses at the gene ends were 3 bases for V and 4 bases for J; bases not matched to a gene: 4. The CDR3 nucleotides are TGTGCCAGCAGCCACGGACAGGGGGCGGGCTATGGCTACACCTTC. Its protein is CASSHGQGAGYGYTF.

This clonotype was seen many times. Relative to the germline gene, one junction end is altered; a read error may explain this. The chain couples TRBV6-2 or TRBV6-3 to TRBJ2-2, with 11 bases fitting TRBD2. Germline-derived CDR1 and CDR2 are MNHEY and SVGEGT. CDR3 length equals 21 residues. The CDR3 DNA reads as TGTGCCAGCCGTTATCCTCGTGGGGGGTTAGCGGGAGGGCCAGGCACCGGGGAGCTGTTTTTT. Its protein is CASRYPRGGLAGGPGTGELFF.

Ten or more counts support this clonotype. The chain combines TRBV5-1 with TRBJ2-7, with TRBD2 matching over 8 bases. J lost 3 bases, V lost 0 bases, and 5 bases had no gene match. The CDR3 extends over 15 amino acids. The V gene's germline CDR1 is SGHRS and CDR2 YFSETQ. The CDR3 region has the DNA TGCGCCAGCAGCTTGGTCTCGACTAGCGACTACGAGCAGTACTTC. Translated, it gives CASSLVSTSDYEQYF.

This chain connects TRBV20-1 to TRBJ2-7; 8 nucleotides agree with TRBD2. The CDR3 sequence is 14 residues long. Germline trimming cut 5 bases from V and 7 bases from J; bases unmatched to any gene: 13. Germline CDR1 and CDR2: DFQATT and SNEGSKA (reference sequence). CDR3 DNA: TGCAGTGCTTCACAAGCGGGAGCAAGCTGGGAGCAGTACTTC. Protein: CSASQAGASWEQYF.

This clonotype came up many times. V gene TRBV12-3 or TRBV12-4 combines with J gene TRBJ2-6; D is perhaps TRBD1 (6 bases). The CDR3 length is 18 residues. V was trimmed by 5 bases and J by 4 bases, leaving 21 bases between them. The CDR3 protein is CASSDEAVQGSGANVLTF. DNA of the CDR3: TGTGCCAGCAGTGACGAGGCAGTACAGGGTTCCGGGGCCAACGTCCTGACTTTC.

The chain combines TRBV6-1 with TRBJ2-1; 7 bases line up with TRBD2. Germline CDR1 MNHNS, CDR2 SASEGT. The CDR3 runs to 13 residues. After removal of 8 bases from V and 8 bases from J, the junction contained 9 bases not matched to a gene. The DNA for the CDR3 is TGTGCCAGCCGACTAGCCCGAGAGGATGAGCAGTTCTTC. This codes for CASRLAREDEQFF.

This clonotype has at least ten counts. This sequence joins TRBV11-2 and TRBJ1-6; 7 bases line up with TRBD1. V gave up 5 bases and J gave up 8 bases; unmatched junction bases: 6. The CDR3 spans 14 residues. Germline CDR1 SGHAT, CDR2 FQNNGV. The CDR3 bases are TGTGCCAGCAGCGGACAGGCGTTCGATTCACCCCTCCACTTT. This codes for CASSGQAFDSPLHF.

The V and J genes are TRBV7-6 and TRBJ2-2; tentative D call: TRBD1 (6 bases). Trimming took 5 bases from V and 5 from J, leaving 15 bases between them. Germline V gives CDR1 SGHVS, CDR2 FNYEAQ. The CDR3 spans 15 residues. The CDR3 loop reads CASSLPLGGTGELFF. The CDR3 coding sequence is TGTGCCAGCAGCCTACCCCTAGGGGGTACCGGGGAGCTGTTTTTT.